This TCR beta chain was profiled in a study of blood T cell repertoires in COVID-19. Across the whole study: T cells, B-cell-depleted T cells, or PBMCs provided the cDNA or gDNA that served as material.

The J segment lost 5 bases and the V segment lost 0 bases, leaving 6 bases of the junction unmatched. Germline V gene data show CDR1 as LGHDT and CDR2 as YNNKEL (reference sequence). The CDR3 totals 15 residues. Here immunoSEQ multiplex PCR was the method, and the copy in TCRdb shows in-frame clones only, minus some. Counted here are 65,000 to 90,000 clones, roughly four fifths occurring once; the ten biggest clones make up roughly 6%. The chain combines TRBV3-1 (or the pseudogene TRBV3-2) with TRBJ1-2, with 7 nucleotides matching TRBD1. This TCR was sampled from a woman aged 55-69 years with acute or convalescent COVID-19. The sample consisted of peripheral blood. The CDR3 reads CASSQESGGGYGYTF. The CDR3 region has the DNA TGTGCCAGCAGCCAAGAATCAGGGGGTGGGTATGGCTACACCTTC.